This TCR beta chain is from a study of cytomegalovirus exposure and HLA in healthy donors (dated by TCRdb to between 2016 and 2019). For context, the study as a whole: An earlier analysis of approximately 590 of the donors reported 250 to 300 Gb of sequence data and some 100 million unique TCR beta sequences from 150 million to 200 million T cells. Roughly 300 gigabases of sequencing data and 70 million to 100 million unique TCR sequences were included in an early release covering about 700 HLA-typed donors. Among the roughly 430 genotyped donors, around 81% belonged to the genetic ancestry cluster associated with self-reported Caucasian donors. The aim of the study was to test whether cataloging public T cell receptors could identify signatures of past pathogen exposure. The T cell repertoires of 670 or so subjects were profiled by immunosequencing and related to cytomegalovirus serostatus. A separate validation cohort of roughly 130 different subjects was used in addition to the approximately 700-subject first cohort. High-throughput TCR immunosequencing, statistical association of individual TCRs with disease status, and machine learning were combined to predict cytomegalovirus infection status. A later analysis re-examined previously published TCR beta repertoires from more than 650 donors and added high-resolution HLA genotyping to investigate patterns of TCR occurrence. The later analysis used no new phenotypic data to find candidate immune exposures, relying instead on TCR beta sequences and their occurrence across donors. An earlier analysis of approximately 640 of the donors applied high-throughput TCR beta sequencing to assess whether each TCR beta V gene segment acted as functional or pseudogenic. Donor age, sex, ethnicity and CMV serostatus were compiled alongside the repertoire data. Genome-wide SNP genotypes for about 60% of the 666 donors were used in a later genetic analysis, which treated that subset as a discovery cohort. All discovery cohort repertoires had been generated on a single sequencing platform. Both class I and class II loci were covered by HLA typing, at four-digit resolution. Typing coverage varied by locus: roughly 620-640 donors for A, B, C, DRB1 and DQB1; under 550 for DQA1; approximately 570 for DPA1; approximately 490 for DPB1. Four to six DR-DQ haplotypes were handled as single units for association and clustering because linkage in the cohort was strong. On average, around 200,000 unique TCR beta nucleotide sequences were sequenced per donor among about 400 genotyped donors of the cohort, with about 19% of those sequences being non-productive. General conclusions and limits of the study: This cohort had only TCR beta chains sequenced, and the lack of alpha or paired-chain data limited which features could be detected. A later analysis found that TCR association rates varied across HLA loci, with DRB1 alleles showing the most associated TCRs and HLA-C alleles the fewest. A later genetic analysis reported fewer N-insertions in productive TCRs among donors in an Asian-associated ancestry cluster than the approximately 700-donor mean. In the study, 150 to 200 TCR beta chains were listed as associated with cytomegalovirus. It was suggested by the authors that the approach could potentially be generalized to other disease states and immunological phenotypes. The 87-base-pair reads could not distinguish some IMGT-functional V segments, including TRBV6-2 and TRBV6-3, so those segments were excluded. When HLA alleles, especially DR and DQ, strongly co-occurred, attributing TCR associations to individual alleles was difficult. Roughly uniform sequencing depth across donors was assumed in presence/absence analyses, although this assumption may not hold. The only immune exposure information available for the cohort was CMV serostatus. Most CMV-associated TCR beta chains appeared to be HLA-restricted in a later analysis, and the HLA associations seemed to be driven largely by CMV exposure. A further reported finding was that TCR beta sequences accurately predicted the HLA-A and HLA-B alleles for most subjects in the first cohort. In both the original and validation cohorts, the classifier was reported to diagnose cytomegalovirus status with high specificity and sensitivity. Most TCR sequences were observed very rarely across donors, whereas some public TCRs were present in many individuals. In vitro tests confirmed that a few of the cytomegalovirus-associated TCR beta chains recognize cytomegalovirus antigens. Because some donors lacked HLA typing at each locus, the association tests relied only on the typed subset. Compared with equally common non-associated chains, HLA-associated TCR beta chains in a later analysis were more clonally expanded and had lower generation probabilities. According to a later analysis, parvovirus B19, influenza, CMV and Epstein-Barr virus appeared linked to several top co-occurrence clusters. A later genetic analysis associated a missense DCLRE1C variant with V-gene and J-gene trimming of TCR beta chains, and an independent cohort replicated the association. Because counts were too low, around 18 rarely observed V segments, including chromosome 9 orphons, were left out of the earlier analysis of 587 of the donors. A later analysis associated 16,951 TCR beta sequences with specific HLA alleles at a false discovery rate of 0.05. An earlier analysis of around 600 of the donors showed that most TCR beta V segments appeared in productive rearrangements either about 87% or about 30% of the time, which broadly matched IMGT annotations. The sequencing pipeline was judged likely to have produced a cluster of highly shared sequence variants as a technical artifact. Correlated functional status among segregating V segments might reflect linkage disequilibrium, but an unknown experimental factor could not be ruled out.

The cohort comprised hundreds of healthy bone marrow donors. All cohort members were sampled while nominally healthy, although unrecorded immune exposures were likely present. The donor was CMV seropositive and was included in the group of 250 to 350 seropositive cohort members. A peripheral blood sample was collected from each donor, and TCR beta sequencing was performed on peripheral blood mononuclear cells. The Qiagen DNeasy Blood Extraction Kit was used to extract genomic DNA from the blood cell samples. The CDR3 contains 15 residues, cysteine and phenylalanine counted. Of all the DNA, just the CDR3 is kept, 45 bases in frame from base 1. The germline V gene specifies KGHSH as CDR1 and LQKENI as CDR2. V loses 6 bases at its end and J loses 6 bases; junction bases beyond the gene matches: 8. To prepare the library, the immunoSEQ multiplex PCR assay was applied. For the multiplex PCR, a mixture combining 60 forward primers for TCR Vbeta segments and 13 reverse primers for TCR Jbeta segments was used. The CDR3 region of rearranged TCR beta genes was amplified from genomic DNA with a multiplex PCR assay. The amplified TCR beta libraries were sequenced on the Illumina HiSeq System as 87-base-pair reads. The study's processing was this. In a later analysis, tens of millions of unique TCR beta chains were counted across the approximately 670 repertoires, and some 10 million of these chains were shared by at least two donors. To remove PCR and sequencing errors, raw reads were error-corrected and collapsed into unique sequences using a nearest-neighbor algorithm that merged closely related sequences. V, D and J gene segments were assigned by aligning CDR3 sequences to IMGT reference sequences. Each retained sequence needed at least a six-nucleotide match to both a V gene segment and a J gene segment. Rearrangements were called productive when the CDR3 lacked stop codons and stayed in frame with V and J; all others were non-productive. Following IMGT convention, CDR3 was defined as the stretch from the second conserved V-encoded cysteine to the conserved J-encoded phenylalanine. In an earlier analysis of 587 of the donors, sequences lacking an unambiguous match to a single V gene segment were excluded. In an earlier analysis of approximately 560 of the donors, a V segment was called functional when productive rearrangements were above 56.7%, and segregating when the standard deviation between donors exceeded 5%. A statistical classification framework was built to diagnose cytomegalovirus status from the catalog of TCR beta chain sequences. In a later analysis, V and J genes were assigned by comparing TCR nucleotide sequences against IMGT/GENE-DB human TR gene sequences. A later analysis assigned CDR3 sequences and most-parsimonious VDJ recombination scenarios with the TCRdist pipeline. A later analysis defined each TCR beta chain by its CDR3 amino acid sequence plus V-gene family, and excluded reads lacking a unique V-gene family. In a later analysis, 500 to 700 highly shared, low-generation-probability nucleotide sequences were removed to address suspected cross-contamination and a sequencing artifact. In a later analysis, a clonal expansion index was calculated for each public chain from normalized within-repertoire ranks of inferred template counts. A later analysis computed generation probabilities with a VDJ recombination model fitted to out-of-frame rearrangements, and checked the results against IGoR. In a later analysis, hypergeometric tests were used to score TCR-TCR, TCR-HLA and TCR-CMV co-occurrence, with a repertoire-size bias correction applied to TCR pairs. A later analysis estimated false discovery rates by permuting HLA or CMV assignments 20 times. A later analysis grouped co-occurring TCRs with DBSCAN, adding TCRdist sequence similarity when clustering within HLA-allele-positive subsets. For co-occurrence clustering, repertoires with fewer than 30,000 or more than 120,000 public chains were excluded, along with five repertoires with anomalous nucleotide sharing. As stored in TCRdb, this immuneACCESS dataset retains in-frame rearrangements with V and J assigned. A fraction of the clones does not appear; measured against another copy, unresolved V genes explain less than half of the discrepancy, and the remainder lacks a known reason. The DNA gave D and trimming, while V, J and clone size come from that table. The sample includes around 99,000 clones, with approximately 79% observed a single time. About 15% of the sample goes to the ten largest clones.

About this clone itself: The antigen it binds to is not known. Nothing much larger sits one base from this clone, and base qualities are not available.

The sequence links TRBV18 to TRBJ2-1; 10 middle bases align to TRBD2. The TCR sequence derives from a woman aged 35 to 49 in good health and CMV-seropositive. Sequences were obtained from PBMCs. The nucleotides are TGTGCCAGCTCGTCTAGCGGGGGAATAGGCAATGAGCAGTTCTTC. This sequence encodes CASSSSGGIGNEQFF.